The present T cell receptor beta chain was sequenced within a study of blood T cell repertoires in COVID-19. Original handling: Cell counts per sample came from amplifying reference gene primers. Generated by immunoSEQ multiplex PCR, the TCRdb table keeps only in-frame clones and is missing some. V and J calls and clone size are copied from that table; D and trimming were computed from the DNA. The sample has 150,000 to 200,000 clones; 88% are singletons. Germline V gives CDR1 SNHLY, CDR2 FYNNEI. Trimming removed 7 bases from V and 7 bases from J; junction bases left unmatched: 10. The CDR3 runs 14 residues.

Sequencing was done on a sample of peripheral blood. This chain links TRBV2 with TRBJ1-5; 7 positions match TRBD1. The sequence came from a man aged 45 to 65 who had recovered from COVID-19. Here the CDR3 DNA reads TGTGCCAGCACTCTAACAGGGGTCGCCCAGCCCCAGCATTTT. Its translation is CASTLTGVAQPQHF. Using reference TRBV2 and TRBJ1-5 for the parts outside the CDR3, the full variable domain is EPEVTQTPSHQVTQMGQEVILRCVPISNHLYFYWYRQILGQKVEFLVSFYNNEISEKSEIFDDQFSVERPDGSNFTLKIRSTKLEDSAMYFCASTLTGVAQPQHFGDGTRLSIL.